This T cell receptor (beta chain) came from a study of STAT5B mutations in CD4+ large granular lymphocyte leukemia. Control samples were healthy donors' buffy coats. Study-wide points: 8/27 top patient clones versus 2/35 control clones were TRBV06-family. No patients shared main leukemic clonotypes, though roughly 23% appeared at low frequency elsewhere.

Turning to this clone: Its target is unknown.

The CDR3 totals 16 residues. CDR1 is SGDLS, CDR2 YYNGEE, per germline. V shed 3 bases and J shed 0 bases, with 13 bases lying between them. TCRdb keeps only in-frame clones here, not all; method: immunoSEQ multiplex PCR. The sample carries tens of thousands of clones, about 80% recorded once. This sequence was found in a human donor in good health. The chain joins TRBV9 to TRBJ1-3; D gene unclear. The sample taken for sequencing was CD4+ T cells from blood buffy coats. CDR3 sequence: CASSDEGRSSGNTIYF. CDR3 coding DNA: TGTGCCAGCAGCGATGAGGGTCGGAGCTCTGGAAACACCATATATTTT.